This T cell receptor beta chain was found in a study of blood T cell repertoires in COVID-19. TCRdb's table, derived via immunoSEQ multiplex PCR, lists solely in-frame clones and lacks some. The sample has approximately 140,000 clones, approximately 84% seen once. The CDR3 contains 15 residues. Germline-derived CDR1 and CDR2 are LGHNA and YNFKEQ. Germline trimming cut 8 bases from V and 0 bases from J; bases unmatched to any gene: 3. This rearrangement joins TRBV4-2 to TRBJ2-3, with 12 nucleotides matching TRBD2. The sample was peripheral blood. This clonotype originated in a woman aged 80 or over with acute or convalescent COVID-19. For the CDR3, the DNA is TGTGCCAGCGGACTAGCGGGGCCGAGCACAGATACGCAGTATTTT. It yields the protein CASGLAGPSTDTQYF.